Presented here are 14 T cell receptor beta chains from one specimen sequenced in a study of blood T cell repertoires in COVID-19. The assay was immunoSEQ multiplex PCR, and TCRdb's table has in-frame clones only and misses some. The table lists hundreds of thousands of clones, 85% to 90% of them singletons. The sample consisted of PBMCs or T cells enriched from blood (not recorded which). These receptors were collected from a man aged 40-49 years who had recovered from COVID-19.

The chain uses TRBV27 and TRBJ1-5; the match to TRBD1 covers 7 bases. Germline CDR1 MNHEY, CDR2 SMNVEV (reference sequence). The CDR3 runs to 14 residues. V was clipped by 7 bases and J by 2 bases; unmatched bases: 5. For the CDR3, the DNA is TGTGCCAGCAAAGACAGGGATGGCAATCAGCCCCAGCATTTT. It yields the protein CASKDRDGNQPQHF.

The chain recombines TRBV3-1 (or the pseudogene TRBV3-2) with TRBJ1-6; the D is unclear. The ends were cut back, 0 bases at V and 8 bases at J, with 17 bases in the middle. The germline V gene encodes CDR1 LGHDT and CDR2 YNNKEL (reference sequence). The CDR3 runs to 17 residues. The CDR3 loop reads CASSQDGGLTRYSPLHF. The DNA for the CDR3 is TGTGCCAGCAGCCAAGATGGTGGGCTTACGAGATATTCACCCCTCCACTTT.

The gene calls are TRBV30 and TRBJ1-4; maybe TRBD1 (5 bases). The length of the CDR3 is 16 residues. Germline V lookup: CDR1 GTSNPN, CDR2 SVGIG (reference sequence). Trimming removed 2 bases from V and 4 bases from J, with 17 bases in between. DNA for the CDR3: TGTGCCTGGAGTCCAAGGCGGGGGGTGGGTAATGAAAAACTGTTTTTT. Protein: CAWSPRRGVGNEKLFF.

This clone appeared a few times. This sequence joins TRBV6-7 and TRBJ1-2; D remains ambiguous. TRBV6-7 is an open reading frame whose function is uncertain. V lost 5 bases and J lost 12, with 16 bases in between. This CDR3 region has 12 residues. DNA for the CDR3: TGTGCCAGCAGTCCCGGAGGCACCGGTCACACCTTC. Its translation: CASSPGGTGHTF.

This clone was observed a handful of times. The rearrangement joins TRBV7-2 to TRBJ1-4, with 8 bases matching TRBD1. With V trimmed by 4 bases and J by 7 bases, 8 bases remained unmatched. This CDR3 is built from 15 residues. The germline V gene has CDR1 SGHTA and CDR2 FQGNSA. The CDR3 coding sequence is TGTGCCAGCAGCTACACCGGGACAGGACTTGAAAAACTGTTTTTT. Encoded protein: CASSYTGTGLEKLFF.

V is TRBV10-3 and J is TRBJ1-1; 8 positions agree with TRBD1. Unmatched junction bases numbered 1, after V lost 0 bases and J lost 10 bases. Germline V gene lookup returns CDR1 ENHRY and CDR2 SYGVKD. This CDR3 is built from 12 residues. The CDR3 DNA is TGTGCCATCAGTGAGTCTACAGGGGGAGCTTTCTTT. This encodes CAISESTGGAFF.

The table lists this clone with many counts. The chain combines TRBV6-2 or TRBV6-3 with TRBJ1-1; D might be TRBD1 (5 bases). V was shortened by 2 bases and J by 4 bases, with 14 bases between the two germline ends. The germline V gene has CDR1 MNHEY and CDR2 SVGEGT. There are 15 residues in the CDR3. The CDR3 reads CASSYGADFITEAFF. The DNA for the CDR3 is TGTGCCAGCAGTTACGGGGCAGACTTCATCACTGAAGCTTTCTTT.

This rearrangement joins TRBV5-1 to TRBJ2-1, with D possibly being TRBD1 (5 bases). The length of the CDR3 is 17 residues. V was trimmed by 4 bases and J by 0 bases, leaving 17 bases between them. The V gene's germline CDR1 is SGHRS and CDR2 YFSETQ. In DNA, the CDR3 is TGCGCCAGCAGCACAAATCACCCCAGGGACTCCTACAATGAGCAGTTCTTC. This translates into CASSTNHPRDSYNEQFF. The variable domain in full, with the rest retrieved from reference TRBV5-1 and TRBJ2-1, is KAGVTQTPRYLIKTRGQQVTLSCSPISGHRSVSWYQQTPGQGLQFLFEYFSETQRNKGNFPGRFSGRQFSNSRSEMNVSTLELGDSALYLCASSTNHPRDSYNEQFFGPGTRLTVL.

J is TRBJ1-2 and V is TRBV5-1, with a possible D match to TRBD1 (6 bases). V lost 2 bases and J 3 bases, leaving 17 bases between the germline ends. Per the germline V gene, CDR1 is SGHRS and CDR2 is YFSETQ. The CDR3 has 16 amino acids. This chain's CDR3 is CASSLATTGFYYGYTF. CDR3 DNA: TGCGCCAGCAGCTTAGCTACTACAGGGTTCTACTATGGCTACACCTTC.

This sequence joins TRBV7-9 and TRBJ1-6; D perhaps matches TRBD1 (5 bases). CDR3 length equals 15 residues. Germline V gene sequence: CDR1 SEHNR, CDR2 FQNEAQ (reference sequence). Trimming shortened V by 5 bases and J by 12 bases, and 20 bases separated the two germline ends. The CDR3 sequence is CASSPSLGQVQPLHF. Here the CDR3 DNA reads TGTGCCAGCAGCCCATCCCTGGGGCAGGTTCAACCCCTCCACTTT.

V is TRBV25-1 and J is TRBJ2-7; 7 positions agree with TRBD1. Germline CDR1 and CDR2: MGHDK and SYGVNS. CDR3 length: 14 amino acids. V lost 3 bases and J lost 3; bases outside the gene matches: 5. CDR3 in amino acids: CASSERDRVYEQYF. The CDR3 DNA sequence: TGTGCCAGCAGTGAGCGTGACAGGGTCTACGAGCAGTACTTC.

The V gene is TRBV27, the J gene TRBJ1-1, with D hard to call. The ends were cut back, 10 bases at V and 6 bases at J, with 18 bases in the middle. The CDR3 contains 13 residues. Germline CDR1 reads MNHEY; CDR2 reads SMNVEV (reference sequence). The CDR3 loop is CAIPRETEPEAFF. In DNA form, the CDR3 reads TGTGCCATCCCCCGGGAGACGGAACCTGAAGCTTTCTTT.

This chain joins TRBV18 and TRBJ2-2; TRBD2 aligns across 7 bases. Germline V gene lookup returns CDR1 KGHSH and CDR2 LQKENI. This CDR3 has 16 amino acids. V shed 1 base and J 0 bases; nucleotides not matched to a gene: 2. The CDR3 nucleotides read TGTGCCAGCTCACCACGGGAGGGCGCGAACACCGGGGAGCTGTTTTTT. Residues: CASSPREGANTGELFF. Complete variable domain (other parts from reference TRBV18 and TRBJ2-2): NAGVMQNPRHLVRRRGQEARLRCSPMKGHSHVYWYRQLPEEGLKFMVYLQKENIIDESGMPKERFSAEFPKEGPSILRIQQVVRGDSAAYFCASSPREGANTGELFFGEGSRLTVL.

The chain is built from TRBV9 and TRBJ2-2; 7 nucleotides align to TRBD2. The CDR3 totals 15 residues. V trimming: 1 base; J trimming: 7 bases; junction bases outside the gene matches: 7. Germline CDR1 is SGDLS and CDR2 is YYNGEE. The CDR3 DNA reads as TGTGCCAGCAGCGTACGCGATACTAGCGTCGGGGAGCTGTTTTTT. As protein: CASSVRDTSVGELFF.